This is a list of T cell receptor beta chains from one sample in a study of a mutant IDH1 vaccine in newly diagnosed glioma. Using immunoSEQ multiplex PCR, the repertoire was profiled, and TCRdb retains in-frame clones only, with some absent. Among roughly 44,000 clones, 80% to 85% were seen once, and the ten largest hold around 4.5%. These receptors have no known antigen. The sequencing here drew on PBMCs, taken from a glioma patient whose treatment included an IDH1 peptide vaccine. All receptors derive from a woman aged 40-49 years with glioma. Some clones in this sample may be carry-over from other donors' samples. The conserved cysteine and the conserved F or W are not part of the CDR3 here. Fields, in order: V gene, J gene, CDR3 protein.

V gene: TRBV5-4; J gene: TRBJ1-2; CDR3 protein: ASSPQRAGGYT
V gene: TRBV5-1; J gene: TRBJ1-4; CDR3 protein: AVRTDNEKLF
V gene: TRBV7-9; J gene: TRBJ1-5; CDR3 protein: ASSLSQGSNQPQH
V gene: TRBV7-3; J gene: TRBJ2-5; CDR3 protein: ASSPSGGVGTQY
V gene: TRBV9; J gene: TRBJ2-3; CDR3 protein: ASSVDLSGGQADTQY
V gene: TRBV10-2; J gene: TRBJ2-7; CDR3 protein: ASIGGGEQY
V gene: TRBV5-1; J gene: TRBJ2-3; CDR3 protein: ASSLEVRADTQY
V gene: TRBV7-2; J gene: TRBJ2-7; CDR3 protein: ASSPRTGPYEQY
V gene: TRBV2; J gene: TRBJ1-1; CDR3 protein: ASTWTGNTEAF
V gene: TRBV6-1; J gene: TRBJ2-5; CDR3 protein: ASRESTGRPGY
V gene: TRBV7-8; J gene: TRBJ1-1; CDR3 protein: ASSPLRVGAF
V gene: TRBV28; J gene: TRBJ1-5; CDR3 protein: ASIGVGQPQH
V gene: TRBV9; J gene: TRBJ2-2; CDR3 protein: ASSAYRGQDTGELF
V gene: TRBV19; J gene: TRBJ2-1; CDR3 protein: ASSSSGGRWL
V gene: TRBV9; J gene: TRBJ2-7; CDR3 protein: ASSAFGQGLSYEQY
V gene: TRBV10-3; J gene: TRBJ1-2; CDR3 protein: AISSTRDSYGYT
V gene: TRBV19; J gene: TRBJ1-5; CDR3 protein: ASSPSGTGSQPQH
V gene: TRBV6-5; J gene: TRBJ2-3; CDR3 protein: ASTWTSTTDTQY
V gene: TRBV4-2; J gene: TRBJ2-3; CDR3 protein: ASSQARAGREDTQY
V gene: TRBV28; J gene: TRBJ2-7; CDR3 protein: ASSWGSTGTYEQY
V gene: TRBV5-5; J gene: TRBJ2-1; CDR3 protein: ASSLVGGYNEQF
V gene: TRBV18; J gene: TRBJ1-1; CDR3 protein: ASSPGGVSAF
V gene: TRBV19; J gene: TRBJ2-2; CDR3 protein: ASSQQGSGGELF
V gene: TRBV29-1; J gene: TRBJ1-1; CDR3 protein: SADRDMNTEAF
V gene: TRBV9; J gene: TRBJ2-1; CDR3 protein: ASSVGNSGNNEQF
V gene: TRBV7-9; J gene: TRBJ2-7; CDR3 protein: ASSLAGAYEQY
V gene: TRBV27; J gene: TRBJ1-5; CDR3 protein: ASSYHNSGNQPQH
V gene: TRBV7-9; J gene: TRBJ1-1; CDR3 protein: ASSWGGVKAF
V gene: TRBV19; J gene: TRBJ2-3; CDR3 protein: ASSLSGGAPDTQY
V gene: TRBV4-2; J gene: TRBJ1-2; CDR3 protein: ASSLDRSTDGYT
V gene: TRBV10-3; J gene: TRBJ1-3; CDR3 protein: AISESMGSGNTIY
V gene: TRBV29-1; J gene: TRBJ2-2; CDR3 protein: SVDQGANTGELF
V gene: TRBV7-2; J gene: TRBJ2-1; CDR3 protein: ASSWRSGGAGEQF
V gene: TRBV1; J gene: TRBJ2-7; CDR3 protein: TSTPGPLPEQY
V gene: TRBV7-6; J gene: TRBJ2-2; CDR3 protein: ASSLAGGLAAGELF
V gene: TRBV2; J gene: TRBJ1-1; CDR3 protein: ASSAEGFEAF
V gene: TRBV28; J gene: TRBJ1-2; CDR3 protein: ALTGEDYGYT
V gene: TRBV4-1; J gene: TRBJ2-2; CDR3 protein: ASSLTLGAGELF
V gene: TRBV5-1; J gene: TRBJ1-1; CDR3 protein: ASSPHRDRDTEAF
V gene: TRBV9; J gene: TRBJ1-3; CDR3 protein: ASGDGNTIY
V gene: TRBV7-2; J gene: TRBJ2-2; CDR3 protein: ASSLDGRGVAGELF
V gene: TRBV5-4; J gene: TRBJ2-5; CDR3 protein: ASSLEGGTTQETQY
V gene: TRBV11-3; J gene: TRBJ2-2; CDR3 protein: ASSYLRTGELF
V gene: TRBV28; J gene: TRBJ2-5; CDR3 protein: VGETQY